This section outlines one T cell receptor beta chain sequence together with its context. No antigen is known for it. No quality values exist for individual bases; no much larger clone is one base distant. These data are taken from a study of blood T cell repertoires in COVID-19 (dated by TCRdb to 2020 to 2021). Background on the whole study: The collaborator samples originated in the United States, Italy and Spain and spanned the acute and convalescent phases of COVID-19. The samples were drawn from two sources: the first 160 participants of the ongoing ImmuneRACE study, and 950 to 1,500 subjects contributed by 6 global collaborators. The sample metadata nearly always contained a de-identified subject ID, COVID-19 status, age in years and sex. Subjects who had been exposed to COVID-19, were actively infected with it, or had recovered from it provided the deeply sampled blood TCRbeta repertoires that made up the dataset. The repertoires were released in a freely available public database intended as a resource for research on the immune response to SARS-CoV-2. The prospective study material was composed of cDNA or gDNA derived from T cells, B-cell-depleted T cells, or PBMCs. Where available, HLA class I and class II types were taken from metadata supplied by the sample provider and were not determined by assay-based typing. What the authors observed across the whole study: The quantity of clinical and demographic metadata differed by source and by participant and was supplied without curation.

Participants in the prospective study were aged 18 to 89 years, lived in 24 United States geographic areas, and enrolled through a virtual design. To assign participants to cohorts, the prospective study relied on clinical history that participants themselves reported in a screening survey and a study questionnaire. In the prospective study, whole blood, serum and a nasopharyngeal or oropharyngeal swab were collected from each participant by mobile phlebotomists. Prospective study participants could optionally give additional blood draws and questionnaires over an approximately 2-month period. Prospective study blood samples were shipped either frozen or at room temperature before DNA extraction. TCRbeta CDR3 regions were amplified from genomic DNA by means of the immunoSEQ Assay, a bias-controlled multiplex PCR. The published analysis was carried out like this. The number of nucleated cells in each sample was estimated by amplification of reference gene primers within the assay. To quantify the absolute abundance of each unique TCRbeta CDR3 rearrangement, sequence reads were collapsed and filtered. For each sample, productive Simpson clonality was calculated as the square root of Simpson's diversity index across productive rearrangements. In its TCRdb copy, this immuneACCESS table keeps in-frame sequences only and misses some clones. Where compared with another copy, unresolved V genes explain less than half of these, and the others have no known cause. V and J calls and clone size are copied from that table; D and trimming were computed from the DNA. Recorded for this sample are approximately 260,000 clones; about 80% of them occurred a single time. The ten largest clones take up approximately 4% of the sample.

The CDR3 goes from the cysteine to the valine over 15 residues. Left in the record is the CDR3 DNA by itself, 45 bases read in frame from the first base. The germline V gene (reference sequence) supplies CDR1 LNHDA and CDR2 SQIVND. V lost 7 bases and J lost 6 bases; the stretch between them is 22 bases long. This TCR derives from a young man with acute COVID-19. Sequences were obtained from PBMCs or T cells enriched from blood (not recorded which). The chain uses TRBV19 and TRBJ2-7; TRBD2 is a possible D gene, resting on 5 matching bases. Here is the DNA: TGTGCCAGTAACCACCTCGACCCGCGGGCACCCGAGCAGTACGTC. The resulting protein is CASNHLDPRAPEQYV.